The TCR beta chain under discussion was sequenced for a study of T cell responses to AZD1222 COVID-19 vaccine. This table comes from immunoSEQ multiplex PCR, and its TCRdb copy is limited to in-frame clones, with some not included. The repertoire holds fewer than 110,000 clones, with 75% to 95% as singletons. Germline assignment: CDR1 MGHRA and CDR2 YSYEKL. V was shortened by 0 bases and J by 2 bases, with 5 bases between the two germline ends. The CDR3 sequence is 13 residues long. Remarks on this clone: At the DNA level, this CDR3 is encoded by other sequences in the same sample as well.

The chain has TRBV4-1 and TRBJ2-7; D is unresolved. The clonotype originates from an adult who received the AZD1222 COVID-19 vaccine. The sample here was peripheral blood, taken 28 days after the second AZD1222 dose. The DNA of the CDR3 is TGCGCCAGCAGCCAAGATCGGGCCTACGAGCAGTACTTC. As protein: CASSQDRAYEQYF.